The present entry profiles one T cell receptor (beta chain) with its context. What it recognizes is unknown. This sample was included in a study of cytomegalovirus exposure and HLA in healthy donors. Looking at the study overall: Earlier results showed 117 million unique TCR beta sequences derived from roughly 200 million T cells. Study-level findings and limits: The study flagged about 160 TCR beta chains as cytomegalovirus-associated. CMV antigen specificity was confirmed in vitro for a few CMV-associated chains.

PCR was performed using 60 Vbeta and 13 Jbeta primers. Measured with immunoSEQ multiplex PCR; TCRdb has only the in-frame clones, and not every one. The data contain under 250,000 clones, about four fifths of them seen just once; the ten biggest clones take up roughly 10%. The V end was cut by 1 base, the J end by 6 bases, with 3 bases between. Looked up from germline, CDR1 is GTSNPN and CDR2 is SVGIG (reference sequence). There are 11 residues in the CDR3. The V call is TRBV30, the J call TRBJ2-2; no firm D call. The sequence derives from a woman aged 45-65 years in good health and CMV-seropositive. Sequencing was carried out using PBMCs. The CDR3 sequence is CAWSEPGELFF. The CDR3 region has the DNA TGTGCCTGGAGTGAGCCCGGGGAGCTGTTTTTT.